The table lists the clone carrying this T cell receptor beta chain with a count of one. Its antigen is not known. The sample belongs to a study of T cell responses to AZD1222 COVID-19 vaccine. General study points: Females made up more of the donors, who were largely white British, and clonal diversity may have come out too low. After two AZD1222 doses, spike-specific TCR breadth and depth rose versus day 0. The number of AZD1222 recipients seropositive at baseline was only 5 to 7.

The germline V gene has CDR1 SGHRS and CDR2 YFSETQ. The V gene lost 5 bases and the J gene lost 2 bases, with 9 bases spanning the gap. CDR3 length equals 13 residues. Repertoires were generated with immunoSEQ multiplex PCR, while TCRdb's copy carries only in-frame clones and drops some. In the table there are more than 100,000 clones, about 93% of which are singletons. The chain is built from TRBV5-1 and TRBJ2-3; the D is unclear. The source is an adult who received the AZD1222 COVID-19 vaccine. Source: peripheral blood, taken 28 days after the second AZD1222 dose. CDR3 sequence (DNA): TGCGCCAGCAGTTCCGTGACCACAGATACGCAGTATTTT. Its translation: CASSSVTTDTQYF. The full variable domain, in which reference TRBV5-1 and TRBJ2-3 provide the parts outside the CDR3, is KAGVTQTPRYLIKTRGQQVTLSCSPISGHRSVSWYQQTPGQGLQFLFEYFSETQRNKGNFPGRFSGRQFSNSRSEMNVSTLELGDSALYLCASSSVTTDTQYFGPGTRLTVL.